These 15 T cell receptor beta chains were all obtained from the same sample, sequenced in a study of patients and donors after allogeneic stem cell transplantation. TCRdb itself ran the RT-PCR reads through MiXCR, one entry per CDR3 protein. The table records some 90,000 distinct CDR3 sequences, under 50% of them present only once. Material for sequencing was blood, either unsorted or a sorted T cell fraction (not recorded which). All receptors come from a human donor who was either an allogeneic HSCT recipient or a stem cell or donor lymphocyte infusion donor (not recorded which). It is not recorded whose cells these are; they may come from a transplant donor.

This clonotype was counted only a few times. The rearrangement links TRBV10-3 to TRBJ1-2; TRBD1 matches at 8 bases. CDR3 length equals 13 residues. Germline assignment: CDR1 ENHRY and CDR2 SYGVKD. V lost 6 bases to trimming and J lost 3 bases; unmatched junction nucleotides: 3. In DNA form, the CDR3 reads TGTGCCATCAGGAAGACAGGGGACTATGGCTACACCTTC. Translated, it gives CAIRKTGDYGYTF.

V is TRBV29-1 and J is TRBJ1-1, with D maybe TRBD1 (5 bases). Germline V gene data show CDR1 as SQVTM and CDR2 as ANQGSEA. The length of the CDR3 is 13 residues. The V gene lost 6 bases and the J gene lost 7 bases, with 18 bases spanning the gap. This chain's CDR3 is CSVKQLLGREAFF. CDR3 DNA sequence: TGCAGCGTGAAACAGCTCCTGGGGCGTGAAGCTTTCTTT.

This sequence joins TRBV12-3 or TRBV12-4 and TRBJ2-7; 8 bases align to TRBD2. V was pared by 5 bases and J by 0 bases, with 9 bases of the junction left unmatched. CDR3 size: 16 residues. This CDR3 is CASSPDSGASSYEQYF. CDR3 coding DNA: TGTGCCAGCAGTCCCGATAGCGGGGCTAGCTCCTACGAGCAGTACTTC.

The chain has TRBV28 and TRBJ2-7, with 7 bases that match TRBD1. From germline, CDR1 is MDHEN and CDR2 SYDVKM. The CDR3 has 11 amino acids. The trim removed 10 bases at V and 7 bases at J, leaving 7 bases unmatched. The DNA of the CDR3 is TGTGCCACTGGGACAGCCCCAGAGCAGTACTTC. Its translation: CATGTAPEQYF.

The chain employs TRBV25-1 and TRBJ2-7; maybe TRBD1 (5 bases). The CDR3 is 13 residues long. The V end was cut by 8 bases, the J end by 2 bases, with 13 bases between. CDR1 and CDR2 (germline): MGHDK, SYGVNS. CDR3 protein: CASEAGITYEQYF. In DNA, the CDR3 is TGTGCCAGCGAGGCAGGGATAACCTACGAGCAGTACTTC.

This clonotype has only a few counts. The chain uses TRBV4-3 and TRBJ1-2; D uncertain. This CDR3 comprises 13 residues. With 0 bases removed from V and 4 bases from J, the gap between germline ends came to 6 bases. Germline assignment: CDR1 LGHNA and CDR2 YSLEER. CDR3 in DNA: TGCGCCAGCAGCCAAGATCGGTCCTATGGCTACACCTTC. Residues: CASSQDRSYGYTF.

The chain has TRBV6-6 and TRBJ2-7; D may be TRBD1 (5 bases). The germline CDR1 and CDR2 sequences are MNHNY and SVGAGI (reference sequence). The CDR3 runs to 13 residues. V lost 6 bases, J lost 2 bases, and 11 bases lay in between. CDR3: CASSTGLPYEQYF. The CDR3 nucleotides are TGTGCCAGCAGCACAGGATTGCCCTACGAGCAGTACTTC.

J is TRBJ1-1 and V is TRBV20-1; 7 bases align to TRBD1. The CDR3 is 15 residues long. The germline V gene encodes CDR1 DFQATT and CDR2 SNEGSKA (reference sequence). V shed 7 bases and J 7 bases; nucleotides not matched to a gene: 18. The CDR3 loop is CSVLKPTGRTGEAFF. The CDR3 coding sequence is TGCAGTGTCCTTAAACCGACAGGGAGAACGGGTGAAGCTTTCTTT.

The genes are TRBV7-9 and TRBJ2-7; no clear D. V shed 4 bases and J shed 4 bases, with 14 bases lying between them. This CDR3 spans 14 amino acids. In germline, CDR1 is SEHNR, CDR2 FQNEAQ (reference sequence). The CDR3 DNA reads as TGTGCCAGCAGCTACTCTGACGGGCGGTACGAGCAGTACTTC. Amino acids: CASSYSDGRYEQYF. Variable domain in full (rest from reference TRBV7-9 and TRBJ2-7): DTGVSQNPRHKITKRGQNVTFRCDPISEHNRLYWYRQTLGQGPEFLTYFQNEAQLEKSRLLSDRFSAERPKGSFSTLEIQRTEQGDSAMYLCASSYSDGRYEQYFGPGTRLTVT.

The rearrangement links TRBV28 to TRBJ1-6, with TRBD1 as a possible D gene (5 bases). Germline lookup yields CDR1 MDHEN and CDR2 SYDVKM. The length of the CDR3 is 15 residues. Trimming removed 5 bases at V and 9 bases at J, with 17 bases between. The CDR3: CASSPWGPTFSPLHF. The DNA for the CDR3 is TGTGCCAGCAGTCCCTGGGGACCGACCTTTTCACCCCTCCACTTT. The whole variable domain, filled in from reference TRBV28 and TRBJ1-6, reads DVKVTQSSRYLVKRTGEKVFLECVQDMDHENMFWYRQDPGLGLRLIYFSYDVKMKEKGDIPEGYSVSREKKERFSLILESASTNQTSMYLCASSPWGPTFSPLHFGNGTRLTVT.

V and J are TRBV5-1 and TRBJ2-2; 7 positions agree with TRBD1. Germline CDR1 is SGHRS and CDR2 is YFSETQ. The CDR3 totals 16 residues. Trimming at V came to 6 bases and at J to 0 bases, leaving 8 bases not matched to a gene. The CDR3 loop is CASKLSGTANTGELFF. The CDR3 DNA reads TGCGCCAGCAAACTATCCGGGACAGCGAACACCGGGGAGCTGTTTTTT.

The chain links TRBV6-2 or TRBV6-3 to TRBJ2-1; tentatively, D is TRBD1 or TRBD2 (5 bases each). Per germline, CDR1 MNHEY and CDR2 SVGEGT. Deletions cut 0 bases from V and 6 bases from J, with 12 bases between. The CDR3 runs 15 residues. CDR3 sequence: CASSYSLEGLNEQFF. CDR3 coding DNA: TGTGCCAGCAGTTACTCGCTCGAGGGGCTCAATGAGCAGTTCTTC.

This chain links TRBV10-3 with TRBJ1-2; D might be TRBD1 (5 bases). Germline V gene data show CDR1 as ENHRY and CDR2 as SYGVKD. Deletions cut 6 bases from V and 8 bases from J, with 10 bases between. CDR3 length: 11 residues. For the CDR3, the DNA is TGTGCCATCAGCGGGACTAGAGGCTACACCTTC. Translated, it gives CAISGTRGYTF.

V usage is TRBV4-1 and J usage is TRBJ1-4, with a possible D match to TRBD1 (5 bases). This CDR3 has 16 amino acids. From germline, CDR1 is MGHRA and CDR2 YSYEKL. Trimming removed 4 bases at V and 5 bases at J, with 17 bases between. This chain's CDR3 is CASSPRVGAGNEKLFF. The CDR3 nucleotides read TGCGCCAGCAGCCCTCGGGTAGGGGCTGGAAATGAAAAACTGTTTTTT.

This chain links TRBV12-3 or TRBV12-4 with TRBJ1-1; a possible D gene is TRBD1 (5 bases). The CDR3 runs 13 residues. Trimming took 2 bases from V and 1 from J, leaving 5 bases between them. The CDR3 is CASSLRGNTEAFF. The CDR3 DNA sequence: TGTGCCAGCAGTTTAAGGGGGAACACTGAAGCTTTCTTT.